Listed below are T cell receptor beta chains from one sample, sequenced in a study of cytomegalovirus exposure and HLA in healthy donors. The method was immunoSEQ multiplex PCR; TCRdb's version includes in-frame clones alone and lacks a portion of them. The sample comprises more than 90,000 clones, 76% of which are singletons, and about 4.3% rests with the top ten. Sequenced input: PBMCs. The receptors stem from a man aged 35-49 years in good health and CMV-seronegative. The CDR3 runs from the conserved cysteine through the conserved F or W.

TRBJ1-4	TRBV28	CASKLDSAEKLFF
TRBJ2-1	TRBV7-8	CASSLGLPGLAGGSQVF
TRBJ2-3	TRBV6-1	CASSGWGQYTDTQYF
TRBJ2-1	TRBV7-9	CASSLGGLAGADRFF
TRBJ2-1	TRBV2	CASEGGDNEQFF
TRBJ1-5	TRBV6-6	CASRVEGTGQPQHF
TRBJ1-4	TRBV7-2	CASSPTTGGRGLLFF
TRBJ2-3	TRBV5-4	CASSFTSGAKPSTDTQYF
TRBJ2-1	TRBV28	CASSWGGMYEQFF
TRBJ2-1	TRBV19	CASSTPILAAHNEQFF
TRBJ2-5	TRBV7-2	CASSSGLAGSGTQYF
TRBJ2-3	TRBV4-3	CASSQSGGAGSTDTQYF
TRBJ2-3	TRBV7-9	CASSPTSGTDTQYF
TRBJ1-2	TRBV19	CASSIDPTANYGYTF
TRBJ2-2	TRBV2	CASKLAFGELFF
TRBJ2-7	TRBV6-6	CASSYPKGGGYEQYF
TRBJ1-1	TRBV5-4	CASSFFRSTGRNTEAFF
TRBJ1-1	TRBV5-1	CASNLRGPLNTEAFF
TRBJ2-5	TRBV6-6	CASHFSQKETQYF
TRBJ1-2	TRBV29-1	CSVEDDRPYGYTF
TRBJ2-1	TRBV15	CATSRDRGAGDRNNEQFF
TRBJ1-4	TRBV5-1	CASSWMSSEKLFF
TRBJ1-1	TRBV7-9	CSSSKQQGTEAFF
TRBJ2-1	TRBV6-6	CASCQRGGLIF
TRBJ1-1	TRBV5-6	CASTPGQGKFEAFF
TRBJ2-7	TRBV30	CAWVDRAEQYF